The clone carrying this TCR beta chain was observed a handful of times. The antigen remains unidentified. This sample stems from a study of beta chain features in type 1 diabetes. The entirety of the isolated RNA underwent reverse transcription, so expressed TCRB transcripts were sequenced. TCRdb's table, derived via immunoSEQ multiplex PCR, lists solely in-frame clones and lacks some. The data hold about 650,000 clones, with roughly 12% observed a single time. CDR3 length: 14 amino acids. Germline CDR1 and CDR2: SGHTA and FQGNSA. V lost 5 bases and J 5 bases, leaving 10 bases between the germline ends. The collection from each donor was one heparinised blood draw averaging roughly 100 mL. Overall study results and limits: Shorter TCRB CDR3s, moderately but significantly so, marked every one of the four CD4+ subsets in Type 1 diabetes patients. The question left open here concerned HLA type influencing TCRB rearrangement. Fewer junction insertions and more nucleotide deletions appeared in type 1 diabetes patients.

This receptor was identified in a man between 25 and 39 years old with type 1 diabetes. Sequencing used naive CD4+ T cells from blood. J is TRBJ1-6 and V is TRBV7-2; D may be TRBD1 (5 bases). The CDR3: CASSLGANNSPLHF. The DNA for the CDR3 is TGTGCCAGCAGCCTTGGGGCTAATAATTCACCCCTCCACTTT.